The TCR beta chain under discussion was sequenced for a study of blood T cell repertoires in COVID-19. Study as a whole: Spain, Italy and the United States supplied samples that represented acute and convalescent COVID-19.

This CDR3 spans 17 amino acids. Germline V gene sequence: CDR1 MGHRA, CDR2 YSYEKL. J gave up 2 bases and V 1 base, and 9 bases lay outside the gene matches. Original data processing: Estimation of nucleated cell counts was performed using reference gene primer amplification. Profiled with immunoSEQ multiplex PCR; TCRdb holds only in-frame clones, not every one. V and J calls and clone size follow that table, whereas D and trimming were derived from the DNA. The repertoire has about 100,000 clones, 70% to 90% of them found once; the top ten carry about 9.9%. The sequence derives from a woman aged 25 to 39 with acute or convalescent COVID-19. This chain joins TRBV4-1 and TRBJ2-3; 7 nucleotides match TRBD2. The sequenced material came from peripheral blood. CDR3 DNA: TGCGCCAGCAGCCAAGGGCAAGCGGGGCGATTCACAGATACGCAGTATTTT. Amino acid sequence: CASSQGQAGRFTDTQYF.